What follows describes a single T cell receptor beta chain. Its antigen remains unidentified. The sample is drawn from a study of cytomegalovirus exposure and HLA in healthy donors. Germline trimming cut 5 bases from V and 3 bases from J; bases unmatched to any gene: 9. Germline V lookup: CDR1 MDHEN, CDR2 SYDVKM. The length of the CDR3 is 15 residues. Whole-study results and caveats: Later analysis suggested most CMV-associated TCR beta chains were HLA-restricted. Reportedly, cytomegalovirus status was diagnosed with high sensitivity and specificity. Later analysis suggested links between common viral pathogens and several top significant clusters.

With 60 Vbeta and 13 Jbeta primers, the PCR was carried out. The protocol was immunoSEQ multiplex PCR, while the TCRdb copy is restricted to in-frame clones and leaves out a portion. Here the sample spans approximately 110,000 clones, about two thirds being singletons. V and J are TRBV28 and TRBJ1-1; TRBD1 aligns across 7 bases. This clonotype was obtained from a man in his sixties in good health and CMV-seropositive. Sequenced material: PBMCs. CDR3 sequence: CASSREDRKDTEAFF. The CDR3, as DNA: TGTGCCAGCAGTCGTGAGGACAGGAAGGACACTGAAGCTTTCTTT.